A selection of T cell receptor beta chains follows, all from one sample in a study of CD8 T cells in ankylosing spondylitis. MiXCR was run by TCRdb on the 5' RACE reads, yielding one entry per CDR3 protein. The sample records around 150,000 distinct CDR3 sequences, about 32% being singletons. Input material: synovial fluid, either unsorted or a sorted T cell fraction (not recorded which). These receptor sequences come from a male donor with ankylosing spondylitis. The CDR3 runs from the conserved cysteine through the conserved F or W. The D gene is left open where the match is weak. A row's size may be missing; if present it is once, few, many or a size class.

v_gene,d_gene,j_gene,abundance,CDR3nt,CDR3aa
TRBV28,TRBD2,TRBJ2-4,.,TGTGCCAGCAGTACGGGGGACTACAAAAACATTCAGTACTTC,CASSTGDYKNIQYF
TRBV3-1,.,TRBJ2-1,.,TGTGCCAGCAGCCAAGGTGGCAGGTCAGCCTACAATGAGCAGTTCTTC,CASSQGGRSAYNEQFF
TRBV20-1,TRBD1,TRBJ2-1,.,TGCAGTGGGGACAGGAGGAACAATGAGCAGTTCTTC,CSGDRRNNEQFF
TRBV20-1,.,TRBJ2-3,once,TGCAGTGCTAGAGATCTGAGGGGGCTAGCGTCCCCAGATACGCAGTATTTT,CSARDLRGLASPDTQYF
TRBV24-1,TRBD2,TRBJ2-1,.,TGTGCCACCAGTGAAACTAGCGGGAGGATGAATGAGCAGTTCTTC,CATSETSGRMNEQFF
TRBV10-3,TRBD1,TRBJ2-1,once,TGTGCCATCAGTGCCGACAGGGATTCCAATGAGCAGTTCTTC,CAISADRDSNEQFF
TRBV5-1,TRBD2,TRBJ2-7,many,TGCGCCAGCAGCGCCCGGACTAGCGGGAGTGGCACCTACGAGCAGTACTTC,CASSARTSGSGTYEQYF
TRBV24-1,.,TRBJ1-1,.,TGTGCCACCCGTGGGACCCCGTACACTGAAGCTTTCTTT,CATRGTPYTEAFF
TRBV7-8,.,TRBJ1-1,.,TGTGCCAGCAGCTTAGGAGCGGGGAGCAGGGGAGACACTGAAGCTTTCTTT,CASSLGAGSRGDTEAFF
TRBV10-2,TRBD1,TRBJ2-1,few,TGCGCCAGCAGTGAGTCGACAGGGAATGTCCCCTACAATGAGCAGTTCTTC,CASSESTGNVPYNEQFF
TRBV3-1,TRBD1,TRBJ1-6,.,TGTGCCAGCAGCCAAACCTACGGACAGGCAAGGTATTCACCCCTCCACTTT,CASSQTYGQARYSPLHF
TRBV12-3/TRBV12-4,.,TRBJ1-1,many,TGTGCCAGCACCCCGGGAGGGATGAGGAACACTGAAGCTTTCTTT,CASTPGGMRNTEAFF
TRBV24-1,.,TRBJ2-1,many,TGTGCCACGGCTCAATCCTACAATGAGCAGTTCTTC,CATAQSYNEQFF
TRBV19,TRBD1,TRBJ1-2,.,TGTGCCAGTAGTACCGGGACAGCTAATGGCTACACCTTC,CASSTGTANGYTF
TRBV28,TRBD2,TRBJ2-7,many,TGTGCCAGCAGTTTAGAGGGACTAGCAATTCCCTACGAGCAGTACTTC,CASSLEGLAIPYEQYF
TRBV6-1,.,TRBJ2-5,many,TGTGCCAGCAAAGTCGGCAGGAGCCCTTCTCAAGAGACCCAGTACTTC,CASKVGRSPSQETQYF
TRBV12-3/TRBV12-4,.,TRBJ2-3,many,TGTGCCAGCAGGATGGGTCAGCCTAGCACAGATACGCAGTATTTT,CASRMGQPSTDTQYF
TRBV12-3/TRBV12-4,.,TRBJ1-2,.,TGTGCCAGCAGCCCTACCCGGGGAAGAACTAACTATGGCTACACCTTC,CASSPTRGRTNYGYTF
TRBV6-1,.,TRBJ1-6,once,TGTGCCAGCAGTGAGAATAGGCAGCCAAATTCACCCCTCCACTTT,CASSENRQPNSPLHF
TRBV5-6,TRBD1,TRBJ1-5,many,TGTGCCAGCAGCGGATCCACAGGGGCGGGCAATCAGCCCCAGCATTTT,CASSGSTGAGNQPQHF
TRBV10-3,TRBD1,TRBJ2-3,.,TGTGCCATCAGTACACCCTTTACAGGGGCGACAGATACGCAGTATTTT,CAISTPFTGATDTQYF
TRBV20-1,TRBD2,TRBJ2-7,.,TGCAGTGCTAGTAGGGTAGCGGGAGGGATTTCCGAGCAGTACTTC,CSASRVAGGISEQYF
TRBV29-1,.,TRBJ2-1,many,TGCAGCGTTTCCCTAGCGTCTCGGCGGAATGAGCAGTTCTTC,CSVSLASRRNEQFF
TRBV7-9,TRBD1,TRBJ1-4,.,TGTGCCAGCAGCTTCAGAGGACAGGGGTATGAAAAACTGTTTTTT,CASSFRGQGYEKLFF
TRBV2,.,TRBJ2-3,many,TGTGCCAGCAGTGAAGGGGTTACGCAGTATTTT,CASSEGVTQYF
TRBV12-3/TRBV12-4,TRBD1,TRBJ2-4,.,TGTGCCAGCAGTCCCACCGGACAGGTTGGGGCCAAAAACATTCAGTACTTC,CASSPTGQVGAKNIQYF
TRBV20-1,.,TRBJ2-3,few,TGCAGTGCTAGAGATATCGAGCGGGCATCGGATACGCAGTATTTT,CSARDIERASDTQYF
TRBV2,.,TRBJ1-1,.,TGTGCCAGCAGTGCGCAGGGGAACACTGAAGCTTTCTTT,CASSAQGNTEAFF
TRBV20-1,.,TRBJ2-5,many,TGCAGTGCTAGAGATCGGGAGACCCAGTACTTC,CSARDRETQYF
TRBV9,TRBD1,TRBJ1-1,many,TGTGCCAGCAGCGCCGGGACAGGGATGGCGCTGAACACTGAAGCTTTCTTT,CASSAGTGMALNTEAFF
TRBV25-1,.,TRBJ1-4,.,TGTGCCAGCAACCCGGGAGGGGGAAGGGAAAAACTGTTTTTT,CASNPGGGREKLFF
TRBV28,.,TRBJ2-7,many,TGTGCCAGCATGGGGGCGAGGGAGCAGTACTTC,CASMGAREQYF
TRBV20-1,.,TRBJ2-5,.,TGCAGTGCTAGAGGCGGGGAGACCCAGTACTTC,CSARGGETQYF
TRBV10-3,TRBD1,TRBJ1-3,.,TGTGCCACTACAGGGGCGAACACCATATATTTT,CATTGANTIYF